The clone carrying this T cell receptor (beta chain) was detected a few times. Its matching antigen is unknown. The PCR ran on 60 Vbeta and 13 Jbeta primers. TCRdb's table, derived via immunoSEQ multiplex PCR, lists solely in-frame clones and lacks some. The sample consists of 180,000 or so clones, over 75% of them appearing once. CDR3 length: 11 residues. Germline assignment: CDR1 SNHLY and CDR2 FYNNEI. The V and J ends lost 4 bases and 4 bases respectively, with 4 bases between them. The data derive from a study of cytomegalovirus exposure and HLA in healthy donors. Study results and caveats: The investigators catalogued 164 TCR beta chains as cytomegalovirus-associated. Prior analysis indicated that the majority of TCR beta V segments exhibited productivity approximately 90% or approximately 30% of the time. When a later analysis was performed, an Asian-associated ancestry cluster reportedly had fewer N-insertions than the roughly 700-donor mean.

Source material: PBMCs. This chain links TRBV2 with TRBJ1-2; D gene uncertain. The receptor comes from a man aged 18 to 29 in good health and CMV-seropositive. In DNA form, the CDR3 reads TGTGCCAGCAGTGGTCTCTATGGCTACACCTTC. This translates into CASSGLYGYTF.